The 12 T cell receptor beta chains presented below share a single source sample, sequenced in a study of blood T cell repertoires in COVID-19. Sequencing used immunoSEQ multiplex PCR; TCRdb keeps in-frame clones, though not all of them. Here the sample spans about 50,000 clones, 85% to 90% being singletons. The sample consisted of peripheral blood. These receptors came from a human donor in a cohort sampled during active COVID-19.

The chain carries TRBV4-2 and TRBJ2-1; TRBD2 agrees at 12 bases. CDR1 and CDR2 (germline): LGHNA, YNFKEQ. This CDR3 region has 21 residues. Trimming took 1 base from V and 0 from J; bases not matched to a gene: 13. CDR3 DNA sequence: TGTGCCAGCAGCCAAGCTTTCATTCCTAGCGGGGGGGCGGGCTCCTACAATGAGCAGTTCTTC. Translating gives CASSQAFIPSGGAGSYNEQFF.

The V gene is TRBV5-1, the J gene TRBJ2-1; D is unclear. Germline CDR1 SGHRS, CDR2 YFSETQ. Trimming left V 4 bases short and J 7 bases short, with 12 bases between. This CDR3 is 13 amino acids long. CDR3 in amino acids: CASSQRLANEQFF. The CDR3 coding sequence is TGCGCCAGCAGCCAAAGACTGGCGAATGAGCAGTTCTTC.

This chain links TRBV19 with TRBJ1-5, with a possible D match to TRBD1 (6 bases). This CDR3 spans 16 amino acids. Germline values: CDR1 LNHDA, CDR2 SQIVND (reference sequence). Trimming took off 2 bases at V and 2 bases at J, with 13 bases between the two ends. CDR3 sequence (DNA): TGTGCCAGTAGTATATCCCAGGGGAGGGGCAATCAGCCCCAGCATTTT. Translation: CASSISQGRGNQPQHF.

V is TRBV3-1 (or the pseudogene TRBV3-2) and J is TRBJ2-7; 8 bases are a match to TRBD2. The CDR3 is 15 amino acids. Germline V gene sequence: CDR1 LGHDT, CDR2 YNNKEL (reference sequence). V was clipped by 2 bases and J by 6 bases; unmatched bases: 9. CDR3: CASSQSGSGALEQYV. Here the CDR3 DNA reads TGTGCCAGCAGCCAAAGCGGGAGTGGGGCCCTCGAGCAGTACGTC.

This rearrangement joins TRBV6-5 to TRBJ1-6; 7 positions match TRBD1. Germline CDR1 MNHEY, CDR2 SVGAGI. V shed 8 bases and J 4 bases; nucleotides not matched to a gene: 5. This CDR3 region has 14 residues. CDR3 sequence: CASQGGLYNSPLHF. The CDR3 DNA reads as TGTGCCAGCCAGGGGGGTCTATATAATTCACCCCTCCACTTT.

Here the CDR3 DNA reads TGTGCCAGCAGCCCCGTGGTGGGACTCCAAGAGACCCAGTACTTC. Translated: CASSPVVGLQETQYF. The chain carries TRBV11-3 and TRBJ2-5; D possibly corresponds to TRBD2 (6 bases). The CDR3 is 15 amino acids. The germline V and J ends were trimmed by 5 bases and 1 base, with 14 bases remaining between them. Germline loops: CDR1 SGHNT, CDR2 YENEEA.

The chain employs TRBV7-2 and TRBJ2-3, with D perhaps matching TRBD2 (7 bases). The germline V gene encodes CDR1 SGHTA and CDR2 FQGNSA. CDR3 length equals 18 residues. The V end was cut by 5 bases, the J end by 2 bases, with 23 bases between. CDR3 DNA: TGTGCCAGCAGCCGTCAGGGAGGGGGTAGCGCCTTCACAGATACGCAGTATTTT. Residues: CASSRQGGGSAFTDTQYF.

The rearrangement joins TRBV3-1 (or the pseudogene TRBV3-2) to TRBJ1-2; 7 positions agree with TRBD1. Unmatched junction bases numbered 4, after V lost 7 bases and J lost 2 bases. Germline CDR1 reads LGHDT; CDR2 reads YNNKEL (reference sequence). This CDR3 is built from 13 residues. The CDR3 reads CASTSRGNYGYTF. As DNA, the CDR3 is TGTGCCAGCACCAGCAGGGGGAACTATGGCTACACCTTC.

The chain is built from TRBV7-2 and TRBJ2-3, with 8 bases lining up with TRBD2. CDR1 is SGHTA and CDR2 is FQGNSA in the germline V gene. V lost 4 bases to trimming and J lost 1 base; unmatched junction nucleotides: 7. The CDR3 loop spans 16 amino acids. CDR3 residues: CASSSGLAGRTDTQYF. The CDR3 DNA is TGTGCCAGCAGCTCAGGCCTAGCGGGCCGCACAGATACGCAGTATTTT.

This clone was observed a few times. CDR3 DNA sequence: TGTGCCAGCAGCGGAAGGGGGGAGACCCAGTACTTC. Translation: CASSGRGETQYF. V gene TRBV7-6 combines with J gene TRBJ2-5; TRBD1 might be the D (6 bases). This CDR3 spans 12 amino acids. Germline V lookup: CDR1 SGHVS, CDR2 FNYEAQ. Trimming shortened V by 5 bases and J by 5 bases, and 9 bases separated the two germline ends. Complete variable domain (other parts from reference TRBV7-6 and TRBJ2-5): GAGVSQSPRYKVTKRGQDVALRCDPISGHVSLYWYRQALGQGPEFLTYFNYEAQQDKSGLPNDRFSAERPEGSISTLTIQRTEQRDSAMYRCASSGRGETQYFGPGTRLLVL.

The CDR3 protein is CASSYSSEQSSYEQYF. Here the CDR3 DNA reads TGTGCCAGCAGTTACTCCTCGGAACAGAGCTCCTACGAGCAGTACTTC. The V call is TRBV6-5, the J call TRBJ2-7; no clear D. The V end was cut by 0 bases, the J end by 0 bases, with 12 bases between. Germline-derived CDR1 and CDR2 are MNHEY and SVGAGI. This CDR3 spans 16 amino acids.

This clone was picked up one time. The rearrangement links TRBV27 to TRBJ1-2; TRBD1 aligns across 11 bases. In germline, CDR1 is MNHEY, CDR2 SMNVEV (reference sequence). CDR3 size: 18 residues. Trimming removed 0 bases from V and 0 bases from J; junction bases left unmatched: 6. The CDR3 spells CASSLSFGQGAPNYGYTF. For the CDR3, the DNA is TGTGCCAGCAGTTTATCGTTTGGACAGGGGGCGCCTAACTATGGCTACACCTTC.